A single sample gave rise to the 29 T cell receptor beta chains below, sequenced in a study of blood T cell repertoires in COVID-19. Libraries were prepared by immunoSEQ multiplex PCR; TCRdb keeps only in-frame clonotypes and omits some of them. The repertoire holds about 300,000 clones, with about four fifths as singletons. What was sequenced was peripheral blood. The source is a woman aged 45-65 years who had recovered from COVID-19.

The CDR3 coding sequence is TGTGCCAGCAGCTTAGCCCATACAGGGGGGACAGATACGCAGTATTTT. As protein: CASSLAHTGGTDTQYF. The chain is built from TRBV7-2 and TRBJ2-3; TRBD1 agrees at 8 bases. V shed 0 bases and J 3 bases; nucleotides not matched to a gene: 5. Germline V gene lookup returns CDR1 SGHTA and CDR2 FQGNSA. The CDR3 extends over 16 amino acids.

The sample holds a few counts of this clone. The DNA of the CDR3 is TGTGCCAGTAGCCGACTAGCGGGAGGTTTAAATGAGCAGTTCTTC. This encodes CASSRLAGGLNEQFF. The chain couples TRBV19 to TRBJ2-1, with 13 positions matching TRBD2. Germline CDR1 and CDR2: LNHDA and SQIVND (reference sequence). This CDR3 has 15 residues. Trimming at V came to 6 bases and at J to 7 bases, leaving 6 bases not matched to a gene.

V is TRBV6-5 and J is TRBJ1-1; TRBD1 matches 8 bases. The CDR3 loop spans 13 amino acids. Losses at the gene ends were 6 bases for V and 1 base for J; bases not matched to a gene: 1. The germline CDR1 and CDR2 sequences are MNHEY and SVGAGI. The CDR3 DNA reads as TGTGCCAGCAGCGGACAGGGGAACACTGAAGCTTTCTTT. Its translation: CASSGQGNTEAFF.

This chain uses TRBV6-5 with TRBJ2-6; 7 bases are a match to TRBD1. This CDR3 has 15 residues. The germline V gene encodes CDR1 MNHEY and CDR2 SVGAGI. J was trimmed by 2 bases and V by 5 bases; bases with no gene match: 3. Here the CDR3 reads CASSPTGAGANVLTF. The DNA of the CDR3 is TGTGCCAGCAGTCCCACAGGGGCTGGGGCCAACGTCCTGACTTTC.

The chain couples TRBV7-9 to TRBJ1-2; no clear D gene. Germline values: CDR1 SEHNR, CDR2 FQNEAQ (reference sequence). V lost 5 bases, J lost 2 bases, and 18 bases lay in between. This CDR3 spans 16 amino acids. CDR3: CASSPVSGVSNYGYTF. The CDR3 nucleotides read TGTGCCAGCAGCCCCGTTTCCGGGGTATCGAACTATGGCTACACCTTC. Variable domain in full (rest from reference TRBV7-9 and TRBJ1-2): DTGVSQNPRHKITKRGQNVTFRCDPISEHNRLYWYRQTLGQGPEFLTYFQNEAQLEKSRLLSDRFSAERPKGSFSTLEIQRTEQGDSAMYLCASSPVSGVSNYGYTFGSGTRLTVV.

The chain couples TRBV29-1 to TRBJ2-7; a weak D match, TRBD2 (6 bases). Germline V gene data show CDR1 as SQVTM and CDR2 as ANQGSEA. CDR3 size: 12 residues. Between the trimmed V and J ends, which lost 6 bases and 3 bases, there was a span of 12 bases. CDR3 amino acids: CSVATGLYEQYF. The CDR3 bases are TGCAGCGTAGCAACGGGACTCTACGAGCAGTACTTC.

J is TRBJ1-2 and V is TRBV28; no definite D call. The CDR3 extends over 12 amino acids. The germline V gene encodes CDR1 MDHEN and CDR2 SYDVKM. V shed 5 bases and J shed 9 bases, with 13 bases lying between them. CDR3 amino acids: CASSPEGGRYTF. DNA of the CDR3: TGTGCCAGCAGTCCAGAGGGTGGTCGCTACACCTTC.

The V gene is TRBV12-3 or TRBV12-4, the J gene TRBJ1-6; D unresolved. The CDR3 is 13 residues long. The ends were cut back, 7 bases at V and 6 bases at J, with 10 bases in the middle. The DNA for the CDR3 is TGTGCCAGCAATAGGCAGCGTAATTCACCCCTCCACTTT. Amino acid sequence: CASNRQRNSPLHF.

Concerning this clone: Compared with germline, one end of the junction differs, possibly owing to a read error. CDR3 nucleotide sequence: TGTGCCAGTAGCGTCAGGAACAGGGGGTCAGGGGAGCTGTTTTTT. It translates to CASSVRNRGSGELFF. The rearrangement links TRBV9 to TRBJ2-2; 8 positions agree with TRBD1. This CDR3 region has 15 residues. The germline V gene has CDR1 SGDLS and CDR2 YYNGEE.

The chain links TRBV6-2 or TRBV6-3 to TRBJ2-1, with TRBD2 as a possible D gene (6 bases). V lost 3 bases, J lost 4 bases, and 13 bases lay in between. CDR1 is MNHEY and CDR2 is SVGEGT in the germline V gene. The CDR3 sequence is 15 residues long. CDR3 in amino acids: CASSYRAGLYNEQFF. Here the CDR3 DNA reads TGTGCCAGCAGTTATCGCGCGGGGTTATACAATGAGCAGTTCTTC.

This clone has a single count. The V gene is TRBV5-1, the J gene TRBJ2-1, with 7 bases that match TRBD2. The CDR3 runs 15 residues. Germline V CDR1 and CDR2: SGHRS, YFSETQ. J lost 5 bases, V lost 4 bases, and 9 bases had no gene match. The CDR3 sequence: CASSLGGTGNNEQFF. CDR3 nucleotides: TGCGCCAGCAGCCTCGGGGGGACGGGAAACAATGAGCAGTTCTTC.

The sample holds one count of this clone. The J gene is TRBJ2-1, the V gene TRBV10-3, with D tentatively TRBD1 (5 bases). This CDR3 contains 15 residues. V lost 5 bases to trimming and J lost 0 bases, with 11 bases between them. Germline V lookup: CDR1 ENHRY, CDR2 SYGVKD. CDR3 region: CAISQQESSYNEQFF. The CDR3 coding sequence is TGTGCCATCAGTCAACAGGAGAGCTCCTACAATGAGCAGTTCTTC.

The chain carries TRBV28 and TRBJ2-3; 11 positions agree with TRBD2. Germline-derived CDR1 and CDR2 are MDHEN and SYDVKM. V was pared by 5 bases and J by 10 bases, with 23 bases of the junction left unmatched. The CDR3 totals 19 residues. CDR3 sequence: CASSPGGGLADNKLRAQYF. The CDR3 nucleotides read TGTGCCAGCAGTCCGGGCGGGGGACTAGCGGACAACAAGCTCAGGGCGCAGTATTTT.

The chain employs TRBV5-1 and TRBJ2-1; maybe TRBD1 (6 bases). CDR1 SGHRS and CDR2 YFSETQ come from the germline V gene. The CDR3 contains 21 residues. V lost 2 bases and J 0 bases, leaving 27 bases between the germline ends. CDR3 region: CASSFFHGGPRTVSSYNEQFF. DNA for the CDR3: TGCGCCAGCAGCTTTTTCCATGGGGGCCCTCGAACAGTCTCCTCCTACAATGAGCAGTTCTTC.

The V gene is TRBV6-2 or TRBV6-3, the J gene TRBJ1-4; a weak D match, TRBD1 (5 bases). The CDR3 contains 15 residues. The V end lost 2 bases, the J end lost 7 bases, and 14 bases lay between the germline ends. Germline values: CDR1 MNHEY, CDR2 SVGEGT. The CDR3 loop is CASSYPRDGSEKLFF. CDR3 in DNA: TGTGCCAGCAGTTACCCCCGGGACGGGAGTGAAAAACTGTTTTTT.

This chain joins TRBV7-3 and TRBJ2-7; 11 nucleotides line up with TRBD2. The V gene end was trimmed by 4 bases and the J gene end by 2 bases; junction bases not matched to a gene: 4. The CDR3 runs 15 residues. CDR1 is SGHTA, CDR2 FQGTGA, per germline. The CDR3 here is CASSYGTSGPYEQYF. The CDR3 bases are TGTGCCAGCAGCTACGGGACTAGCGGACCCTACGAGCAGTACTTC.

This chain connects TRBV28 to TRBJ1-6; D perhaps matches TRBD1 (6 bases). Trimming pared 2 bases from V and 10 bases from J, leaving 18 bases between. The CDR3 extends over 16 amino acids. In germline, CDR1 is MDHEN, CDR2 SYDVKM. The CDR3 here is CASSLPDTGIKSPLHF. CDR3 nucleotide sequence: TGTGCCAGCAGTTTACCCGATACAGGGATCAAGTCACCCCTCCACTTT.

CDR3 bases: TGTGCCAGCAGCGTAGGCGGTTGGGACAGTGCCTACGAGCAGTACTTC. Amino acids: CASSVGGWDSAYEQYF. The chain links TRBV9 to TRBJ2-7, with 7 positions matching TRBD1. The junction had 8 bases not matched to a gene; V was cut back by 0 bases and J by 2 bases. This CDR3 spans 16 amino acids. CDR1 SGDLS and CDR2 YYNGEE come from the germline V gene.

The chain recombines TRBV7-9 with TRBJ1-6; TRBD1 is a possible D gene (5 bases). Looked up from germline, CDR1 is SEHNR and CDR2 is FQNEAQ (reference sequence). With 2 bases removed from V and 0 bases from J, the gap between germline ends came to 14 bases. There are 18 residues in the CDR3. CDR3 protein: CASSLTTDPLSYNSPLHF. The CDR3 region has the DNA TGTGCCAGCAGCTTAACGACAGACCCTCTCTCCTATAATTCACCCCTCCACTTT.

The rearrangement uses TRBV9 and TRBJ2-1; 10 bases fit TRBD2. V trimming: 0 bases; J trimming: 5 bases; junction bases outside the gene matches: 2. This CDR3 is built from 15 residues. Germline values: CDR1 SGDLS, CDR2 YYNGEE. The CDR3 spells CASSVVLAGHNEQFF. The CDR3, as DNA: TGTGCCAGCAGCGTAGTACTAGCGGGGCACAATGAGCAGTTCTTC.

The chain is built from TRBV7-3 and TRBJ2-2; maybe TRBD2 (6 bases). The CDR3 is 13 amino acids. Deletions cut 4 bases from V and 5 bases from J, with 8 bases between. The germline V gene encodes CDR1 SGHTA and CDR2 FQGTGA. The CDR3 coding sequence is TGTGCCAGCAGCTCAGGAGGGACCGGGGAGCTGTTTTTT. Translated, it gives CASSSGGTGELFF.

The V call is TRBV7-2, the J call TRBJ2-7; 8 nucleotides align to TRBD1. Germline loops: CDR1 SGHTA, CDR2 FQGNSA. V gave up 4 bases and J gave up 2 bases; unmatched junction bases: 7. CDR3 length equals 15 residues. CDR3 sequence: CASSSPGQATYEQYF. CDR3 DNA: TGTGCCAGCAGCTCCCCGGGACAGGCAACCTACGAGCAGTACTTC.

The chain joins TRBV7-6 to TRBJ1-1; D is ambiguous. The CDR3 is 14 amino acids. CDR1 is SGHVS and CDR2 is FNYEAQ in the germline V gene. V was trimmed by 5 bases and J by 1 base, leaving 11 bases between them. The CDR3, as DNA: TGTGCCAGCAGCCCATCAGTTGGGAACACTGAAGCTTTCTTT. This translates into CASSPSVGNTEAFF.

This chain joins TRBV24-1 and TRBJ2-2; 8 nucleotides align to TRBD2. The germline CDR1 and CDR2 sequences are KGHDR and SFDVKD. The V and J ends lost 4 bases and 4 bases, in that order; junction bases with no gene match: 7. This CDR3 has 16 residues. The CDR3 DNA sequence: TGTGCCACCAGTGACCTGGGACTAGTAGGCACCGGGGAGCTGTTTTTT. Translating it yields CATSDLGLVGTGELFF.

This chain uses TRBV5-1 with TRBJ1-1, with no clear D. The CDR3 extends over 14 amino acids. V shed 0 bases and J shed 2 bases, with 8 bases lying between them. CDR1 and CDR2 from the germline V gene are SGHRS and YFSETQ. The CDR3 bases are TGCGCCAGCAGCTTGGACGGGAAAAACACTGAAGCTTTCTTT. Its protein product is CASSLDGKNTEAFF.

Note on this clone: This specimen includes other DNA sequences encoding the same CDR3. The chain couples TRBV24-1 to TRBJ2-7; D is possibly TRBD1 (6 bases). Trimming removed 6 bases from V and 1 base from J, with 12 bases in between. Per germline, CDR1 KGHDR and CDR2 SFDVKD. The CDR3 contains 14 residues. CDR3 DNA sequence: TGTGCCACCAGTCAGGGGTTACCTTCCTACGAGCAGTACTTC. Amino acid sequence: CATSQGLPSYEQYF.

The CDR3 protein is CASKVQLGVGNEQFF. The CDR3 DNA follows: TGTGCCAGCAAGGTTCAACTAGGCGTCGGAAATGAGCAGTTCTTC. The rearrangement uses TRBV2 and TRBJ2-1; the D gene is possibly TRBD2 (5 bases). Trimming removed 7 bases at V and 7 bases at J, with 20 bases between. The CDR3 is made up of 15 amino acids. CDR1 SNHLY and CDR2 FYNNEI come from the germline V gene.

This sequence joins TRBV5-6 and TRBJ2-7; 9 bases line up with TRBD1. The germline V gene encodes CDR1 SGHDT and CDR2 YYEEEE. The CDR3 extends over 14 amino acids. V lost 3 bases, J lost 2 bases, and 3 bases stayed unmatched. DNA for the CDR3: TGTGCCAGCAGCTCCTGGACAGGGGCCTACGAGCAGTACTTC. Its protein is CASSSWTGAYEQYF.

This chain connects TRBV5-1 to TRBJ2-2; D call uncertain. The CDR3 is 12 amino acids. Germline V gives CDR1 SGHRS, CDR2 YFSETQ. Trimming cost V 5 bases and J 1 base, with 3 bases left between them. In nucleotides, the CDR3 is TGCGCCAGCAGTCGGAACACCGGGGAGCTGTTTTTT. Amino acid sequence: CASSRNTGELFF.